This T cell receptor beta chain emerged from a study of Graves' ophthalmopathy and Graves' hyperthyroidism. Where ophthalmopathy was absent within 18 months of follow-up, hyperthyroidism was stable. Recruitment covered hyperthyroidism patients aged 18 to 65 whose new diagnosis was of under 2 months' duration. Patients were excluded if they had other autoimmune diseases or uncontrolled infections, and likewise if pregnancy or lactation applied. Someone took the PBMCs out of 8.5 to 10 ml of fresh peripheral blood. Amplifying from RNA transcripts, the study obtained TCR beta CDR3 regions. After a first-round RT-PCR with HTBI primers, a second-round multiplex PCR was run. TCRdb re-derived calls from the multiplex PCR reads in MiXCR, one entry per CDR3 protein. The sample lists about 380,000 distinct CDR3 sequences; about 16% were seen once. The sample holds a few counts of this clonotype. With 3 bases removed from V and 8 bases from J, the gap between germline ends came to 10 bases. CDR1 MGHRA and CDR2 YSYEKL come from the germline V gene. The CDR3 has 12 amino acids.

Sequencing was done on a sample of peripheral blood. The gene calls are TRBV4-1 and TRBJ1-1; no clear D gene. The source is a woman aged 18-29 years with stable Graves' hyperthyroidism. The CDR3 sequence: CASSHTAGEAFF. As DNA, the CDR3 is TGCGCCAGCAGCCACACTGCGGGGGAAGCTTTCTTT.